One and the same sample provided the 13 T cell receptor beta chains below, sequenced in a study of shared clonotypes between healthy human individuals. Sequencing was performed with immunoSEQ multiplex PCR; in TCRdb, only in-frame clones are kept and a portion is missing. This sample has approximately 2.5 million clones; approximately 94% occur once, and the top ten carry roughly 0.39%. The sequenced sample was naive CD4+ T cells from PBMCs. As to subset: CD45RA+ positively selected. The receptors originated from a man between 18 and 29 years old in good health. Some clones in this sample may be carry-over from other donors' samples.

The genes are TRBV5-8 and TRBJ2-7, with D uncertain. Trimming stripped 0 bases from V and 2 bases from J, with 6 bases between. The CDR3 has 13 residues. Germline CDR1 is SGHTS and CDR2 is YDEGEE. CDR3 bases: TGTGCCAGCAGCTTGGGGGGAACCTACGAGCAGTACTTC. Protein: CASSLGGTYEQYF.

Notes on this clone: The same CDR3 is also encoded by other DNA sequences in this sample. This chain joins TRBV28 and TRBJ2-7; 7 nucleotides align to TRBD1. CDR1 MDHEN and CDR2 SYDVKM come from the germline V gene. The CDR3 has 13 amino acids. The V and J ends lost 6 bases and 4 bases, in that order; junction bases with no gene match: 6. The CDR3 loop reads CASRIQGPYEQYF. The CDR3 bases are TGTGCCAGCAGGATACAGGGGCCATACGAGCAGTACTTC.

This clone occurred once. The chain recombines TRBV5-6 with TRBJ1-2; maybe TRBD1 (5 bases). Per the germline V gene, CDR1 is SGHDT and CDR2 is YYEEEE. This CDR3 comprises 14 residues. Trimming took 1 base from V and 4 from J, leaving 11 bases between them. Here the CDR3 reads CASSLKGKGYGYTF. CDR3 coding DNA: TGTGCCAGCAGCTTGAAGGGGAAGGGCTATGGCTACACCTTC.

The chain is built from TRBV5-1 and TRBJ2-5; the match to TRBD2 covers 10 bases. CDR1 SGHRS and CDR2 YFSETQ come from the germline V gene. There are 16 residues in the CDR3. After removal of 0 bases from V and 1 base from J, the junction contained 3 bases not matched to a gene. The CDR3: CASSLEGLAAQETQYF. The CDR3 DNA sequence: TGCGCCAGCAGCTTGGAAGGACTAGCGGCCCAAGAGACCCAGTACTTC.

The V call is TRBV5-1, the J call TRBJ2-2; 9 nucleotides agree with TRBD1. The CDR3 is 17 amino acids. The V and J ends lost 2 bases and 1 base, in that order; junction bases with no gene match: 6. Germline loops: CDR1 SGHRS, CDR2 YFSETQ. The CDR3 reads CASSLRTGVLNTGELFF. In nucleotides, the CDR3 is TGCGCCAGCAGCTTAAGGACAGGGGTTTTGAACACCGGGGAGCTGTTTTTT.

The chain recombines TRBV5-1 with TRBJ2-3; 9 positions agree with TRBD1. CDR1 and CDR2 from the germline V gene are SGHRS and YFSETQ. The CDR3 loop spans 18 amino acids. Trimming removed 0 bases from V and 0 bases from J; junction bases left unmatched: 8. The CDR3 here is CASSLAFRTGVSTDTQYF. CDR3 in DNA: TGCGCCAGCAGCTTGGCCTTCCGGACAGGGGTTAGCACAGATACGCAGTATTTT. The variable domain in full, with the rest retrieved from reference TRBV5-1 and TRBJ2-3, is KAGVTQTPRYLIKTRGQQVTLSCSPISGHRSVSWYQQTPGQGLQFLFEYFSETQRNKGNFPGRFSGRQFSNSRSEMNVSTLELGDSALYLCASSLAFRTGVSTDTQYFGPGTRLTVL.

Regarding this clone: The sample has other DNA sequences that encode this CDR3 too. The genes are TRBV12-5 and TRBJ2-3; TRBD2 might be the D (6 bases). Germline values: CDR1 LGHNT, CDR2 FRNRAP. V was pared by 3 bases and J by 0 bases, with 7 bases between. The CDR3 loop spans 14 amino acids. The CDR3 sequence: CASGLAGSTDTQYF. CDR3 nucleotides: TGTGCTAGTGGTTTAGCGGGTAGCACAGATACGCAGTATTTT.

This clone was recorded once. The rearrangement uses TRBV5-5 and TRBJ1-1; 7 nucleotides line up with TRBD1. Germline V CDR1 and CDR2: SGHKS, YYEKEE (reference sequence). The CDR3 has 14 amino acids. The V and J ends lost 5 bases and 7 bases, in that order; junction bases with no gene match: 11. The CDR3 sequence is CASSTGTAAFEAFF. CDR3 in DNA: TGTGCCAGCAGTACCGGGACAGCAGCTTTTGAAGCTTTCTTT.

Remarks on this clone: Other DNA sequences within the sample encode an identical CDR3. This rearrangement joins TRBV2 to TRBJ2-7; 8 bases fit TRBD1. The CDR3 length is 14 residues. The junction had 5 bases not matched to a gene; V was cut back by 3 bases and J by 4 bases. CDR1 is SNHLY and CDR2 is FYNNEI in the germline V gene. The CDR3 DNA follows: TGTGCCAGCAGTGATCAGGGGGCCGGGTACGAGCAGTACTTC. This sequence encodes CASSDQGAGYEQYF.

The V and J genes are TRBV7-9 and TRBJ1-5; perhaps TRBD1 as D (5 bases). Per the germline V gene, CDR1 is SEHNR and CDR2 is FQNEAQ (reference sequence). This CDR3 spans 15 amino acids. The germline V and J ends were trimmed by 5 bases and 1 base, with 12 bases remaining between them. This chain's CDR3 is CASSPSGGSNQPQHF. The CDR3 nucleotides are TGTGCCAGCAGCCCCTCGGGGGGGAGCAATCAGCCCCAGCATTTT.

In this sample, this clone turned up once. The chain uses TRBV4-1 and TRBJ1-4; possibly TRBD1 for D (5 bases). V lost 1 base and J lost 8, with 14 bases in between. Per the germline V gene, CDR1 is MGHRA and CDR2 is YSYEKL. This CDR3 comprises 15 residues. The CDR3 here is CASSQGLDNREKLFF. In DNA, the CDR3 is TGCGCCAGCAGCCAAGGACTGGACAACCGGGAAAAACTGTTTTTT.

The rearrangement joins TRBV19 to TRBJ2-1, with D perhaps given as TRBD1 or TRBD2 (5 bases each). The V gene lost 4 bases and the J gene lost 7 bases, with 26 bases spanning the gap. The CDR3 is 18 residues long. CDR1 LNHDA and CDR2 SQIVND come from the germline V gene (reference sequence). CDR3 in DNA: TGTGCCAGTAGTACTTGGGGGTCGGGGCAGGGTGGAGATAATGAGCAGTTCTTC. It codes for CASSTWGSGQGGDNEQFF.

On this clone itself: Other DNA sequences within the sample encode an identical CDR3. V usage is TRBV28 and J usage is TRBJ2-7; D is uncertain. This CDR3 has 14 residues. Trimming removed 5 bases from V and 0 bases from J, with 11 bases in between. CDR1 is MDHEN and CDR2 is SYDVKM in the germline V gene. The CDR3 DNA sequence: TGTGCCAGCAGTCCCCCGGGCAGCTCCTACGAGCAGTACTTC. Protein sequence: CASSPPGSSYEQYF.